The 15 T cell receptor beta chains listed next were all sequenced from one sample in a study of blood T cells in healthy people across ages. A second PCR of 7 to 11 cycles used a sample-barcoded 5' primer and a J-beta primer mix. A single record per CDR3 protein comes from TCRdb applying MiXCR to the 5' RACE reads. In the table there are 800,000 or so distinct CDR3 sequences, around 25% of which are singletons. These data were likewise used in another study, on T cells of mothers and their children.

Input material: blood. Source of these receptors: a boy aged 5 to 17 in good health.

The chain couples TRBV19 to TRBJ2-4; 11 bases match TRBD2. The CDR3 has 17 residues. V dropped 2 bases and J dropped 0; count of bases not matched to a gene: 3. The germline CDR1 and CDR2 sequences are LNHDA and SQIVND (reference sequence). CDR3 DNA sequence: TGTGCCAGTAGTATAAGAGGACTAGCGGGAGCCAAAAACATTCAGTACTTC. This sequence encodes CASSIRGLAGAKNIQYF.

This sequence joins TRBV14 and TRBJ1-2; 8 bases line up with TRBD1. V shed 4 bases and J 4 bases; nucleotides not matched to a gene: 8. The CDR3 extends over 15 amino acids. Germline-derived CDR1 and CDR2 are SGHDN and FVKESK. The CDR3 sequence: CASSPGPDRAYGYTF. CDR3 DNA: TGTGCCAGCAGCCCGGGACCGGACAGGGCCTATGGCTACACCTTC.

The V gene is TRBV15, the J gene TRBJ2-5; 10 nucleotides align to TRBD2. CDR3 size: 16 residues. The V segment lost 5 bases and the J segment 5 bases; nucleotides outside the gene matches: 11. Germline V gene data show CDR1 as LNHNV and CDR2 as YYDKDF (reference sequence). CDR3 bases: TGTGCCACCAGCCGACAGACTAGCGGGTTGGTTGAGACCCAGTACTTC. It specifies CATSRQTSGLVETQYF.

This clonotype was observed a handful of times. The CDR3 nucleotides are TGTGCCAGCCGCGGACAGGGGTATGGCTACACCTTC. Its protein is CASRGQGYGYTF. This sequence joins TRBV14 and TRBJ1-2; TRBD1 matches at 9 bases. This CDR3 contains 12 residues. The V and J ends lost 8 bases and 5 bases, in that order; junction bases with no gene match: 3. Germline CDR1 and CDR2: SGHDN and FVKESK. Based on the CDR3 plus reference TRBV14 and TRBJ1-2, the full variable domain is EAGVTQFPSHSVIEKGQTVTLRCDPISGHDNLYWYRRVMGKEIKFLLHFVKESKQDESGMPNNRFLAERTGGTYSTLKVQPAELEDSGVYFCASRGQGYGYTFGSGTRLTVV.

This clonotype was seen ten or more times. This chain joins TRBV30 and TRBJ2-7; D may be TRBD1 or TRBD2 (5 bases each). Deletions cut 2 bases from V and 3 bases from J, with 14 bases between. Germline V gene lookup returns CDR1 GTSNPN and CDR2 SVGIG (reference sequence). There are 14 residues in the CDR3. CDR3 region: CAWSMAVGDYEQYF. The CDR3 bases are TGTGCCTGGAGTATGGCCGTGGGGGACTACGAGCAGTACTTC.

This clonotype was seen a handful of times. The chain employs TRBV28 and TRBJ2-7, with 14 bases identical to TRBD2. The DNA end favors TRBJ2-1, so the J call may be wrong. CDR3 size: 16 residues. Germline loops: CDR1 MDHEN, CDR2 SYDVKM. The CDR3: CASSLQGLAGEGEQFF. The CDR3 nucleotides read TGTGCCAGCAGTTTGCAGGGACTAGCGGGGGAAGGTGAGCAGTTCTTC.

This chain connects TRBV5-1 to TRBJ2-1; 7 bases agree with TRBD2. The germline CDR1 and CDR2 sequences are SGHRS and YFSETQ. CDR3 length: 15 residues. The V gene end was trimmed by 5 bases and the J gene end by 1 base; junction bases not matched to a gene: 6. The CDR3 spells CASRLTSESYNEQFF. The CDR3 DNA is TGCGCCAGCAGACTAACTAGCGAGTCCTACAATGAGCAGTTCTTC.

The chain has TRBV5-1 and TRBJ1-2, with D maybe TRBD1 (5 bases). CDR3 length: 16 amino acids. The V and J ends lost 5 bases and 0 bases respectively, with 17 bases between them. Germline V lookup: CDR1 SGHRS, CDR2 YFSETQ. CDR3 DNA: TGCGCCAGCAGGGAACCAGGGCTGAGAGCTAACTATGGCTACACCTTC. Translation: CASREPGLRANYGYTF.

This clonotype has a handful of counts. The genes are TRBV29-1 and TRBJ1-2; perhaps TRBD1 as D (5 bases). This CDR3 contains 13 residues. In germline, CDR1 is SQVTM, CDR2 ANQGSEA. With 7 bases removed from V and 2 bases from J, the gap between germline ends came to 14 bases. The CDR3 region is CSARGGDNYGYTF. The CDR3 DNA sequence: TGCAGCGCCCGGGGAGGGGACAACTATGGCTACACCTTC.

The chain employs TRBV18 and TRBJ2-5; the match to TRBD2 covers 8 bases. The V gene end was trimmed by 7 bases and the J gene end by 5 bases; junction bases not matched to a gene: 9. The CDR3 totals 14 residues. CDR1 KGHSH and CDR2 LQKENI come from the germline V gene. CDR3 nucleotide sequence: TGTGCCAGCTTACCCGGGACTAGGGGCGAGACCCAGTACTTC. Its translation is CASLPGTRGETQYF.

The chain uses TRBV18 and TRBJ1-6; D is undetermined. Deletions cut 1 base from V and 7 bases from J, with 8 bases between. The CDR3 is 14 residues long. Germline CDR1 is KGHSH and CDR2 is LQKENI. Here the CDR3 reads CASSPRAANSPLHF. DNA for the CDR3: TGTGCCAGCTCACCACGCGCAGCAAATTCACCCCTCCACTTT.

This clonotype occurred many times. The junction departs from germline at one end; a sequencing error may be responsible. The chain uses TRBV5-1 and TRBJ2-7, with D unresolved. Germline CDR1 is SGHRS and CDR2 is YFSETQ. This CDR3 is built from 13 residues. CDR3 in DNA: TGTGCCAGCAGCTTTTCCACGAACTACGAGCAGTACTTC. Protein sequence: CASSFSTNYEQYF. The whole variable domain, filled in from reference TRBV5-1 and TRBJ2-7, reads KAGVTQTPRYLIKTRGQQVTLSCSPISGHRSVSWYQQTPGQGLQFLFEYFSETQRNKGNFPGRFSGRQFSNSRSEMNVSTLELGDSALYLCASSFSTNYEQYFGPGTRLTVT.

The chain employs TRBV9 and TRBJ1-1; weak D call: TRBD1 (5 bases). The V end was cut by 0 bases, the J end by 0 bases, with 9 bases between. The CDR3 length is 15 residues. Per germline, CDR1 SGDLS and CDR2 YYNGEE. The CDR3: CASSVVDSLNTEAFF. The CDR3 bases are TGTGCCAGCAGCGTAGTAGACAGTTTGAACACTGAAGCTTTCTTT.

This chain joins TRBV12-3 or TRBV12-4 and TRBJ1-2, with unresolved D. Trimming cost V 2 bases and J 4 bases, with 14 bases left between them. The CDR3 length is 15 residues. The CDR3 DNA is TGTGCCAGCAGTTTAACCGGACTAAGTAGCTATGGCTACACCTTC. Protein: CASSLTGLSSYGYTF.

The chain carries TRBV28 and TRBJ2-2; no clear D gene. CDR3 size: 11 residues. CDR1 is MDHEN and CDR2 is SYDVKM in the germline V gene. Trimming pared 8 bases from V and 6 bases from J, leaving 7 bases between. The CDR3 nucleotides read TGTGCCAGCTCCACACCCGGGGAGCTGTTTTTT. It is translated as CASSTPGELFF.